This TCR beta chain is from a study of spatial heterogeneity in lung cancer. As for the study in general: Alpha-chain sequences were detected in numbers that were consistently lower than beta-chain sequences. Each unique TCR and UMI combination was seen more than ten times on average in raw reads.

This clonotype was picked up a small number of times. TCRdb reprocessed the 5' RACE reads with MiXCR, giving one entry per CDR3 protein. This table holds roughly 26,000 distinct CDR3 sequences, around 5.9% found once. This sample's time point: blood at routine non-recurrence follow-up after resection. Unsorted tumor, nontumor lung tissue or cryopreserved PBMC supplied the whole RNA. Germline V gives CDR1 SGHTA, CDR2 FQGTGA. V was pared by 4 bases and J by 3 bases, with 9 bases between. The CDR3 runs to 13 residues. V is TRBV7-3 and J is TRBJ1-1; D gene unclear. The receptor comes from a male donor with early-stage non-small cell lung cancer. The specimen comprised PBMCs, sampled at follow-up. In nucleotides, the CDR3 is TGTGCCAGCAGCTCCGGGTTGGACACTGAAGCTTTCTTT. This sequence encodes CASSSGLDTEAFF. Complete variable domain (other parts from reference TRBV7-3 and TRBJ1-1): GAGVSQTPSNKVTEKGKYVELRCDPISGHTALYWYRQSLGQGPEFLIYFQGTGAADDSGLPNDRFFAVRPEGSVSTLKIQRTERGDSAVYLCASSSGLDTEAFFGQGTRLTVV.